Listed here are 15 T cell receptor beta chains from one sample, sequenced in a study of T cells after yellow fever vaccination. TCRdb itself ran the 5' RACE reads through MiXCR, one entry per CDR3 protein. The repertoire consists of about 500,000 distinct CDR3 sequences, with about 17% occurring once and the leading ten covering roughly 17%. The source was PBMCs, collected more than 4 days after the first yellow fever vaccination. These receptors were obtained from a man between 18 and 35 years old who received the YFV17D yellow fever vaccine.

The genes are TRBV5-1 and TRBJ2-7; 9 bases match TRBD1. The CDR3 is 15 residues long. Germline V gene data show CDR1 as SGHRS and CDR2 as YFSETQ. With 4 bases clipped from V and 4 bases from J, the junction kept 9 bases outside the gene matches. The CDR3 protein is CASSQTGGYLYEQYF. The DNA for the CDR3 is TGCGCCAGCAGCCAAACAGGGGGCTATTTGTACGAGCAGTACTTC.

This clonotype turned up a few times. The gene calls are TRBV18 and TRBJ2-7; D unresolved. CDR1 and CDR2 from the germline V gene are KGHSH and LQKENI. The length of the CDR3 is 13 residues. V was pared by 3 bases and J by 4 bases, with 10 bases between. The CDR3 DNA sequence: TGTGCCAGCTCACCGTCGGACGGATACGAGCAGTACTTC. Translating gives CASSPSDGYEQYF.

This clonotype showed up many times. The CDR3 bases are TGTGCCATCAGTGCCCGGGACCTACGCACAGATACGCAGTATTTT. As protein: CAISARDLRTDTQYF. This chain connects TRBV10-3 to TRBJ2-3; D might be TRBD1 or TRBD2, each matching 5 bases. Germline V gene sequence: CDR1 ENHRY, CDR2 SYGVKD. V was trimmed by 4 bases and J by 1 base, leaving 12 bases between them. This CDR3 has 15 residues.

This clonotype has a count of ten or more. The gene calls are TRBV10-3 and TRBJ2-1; D is unresolved. Deletions cut 4 bases from V and 6 bases from J, with 7 bases between. The CDR3 spans 12 residues. Germline loops: CDR1 ENHRY, CDR2 SYGVKD. CDR3 sequence: CAISGSVNEQFF. DNA for the CDR3: TGTGCCATCAGTGGATCGGTCAATGAGCAGTTCTTC.

There are a few counts of this clonotype. V gene TRBV7-2 combines with J gene TRBJ2-5; D gene unclear. CDR1 is SGHTA, CDR2 FQGNSA, per germline. The CDR3 runs 12 residues. Trimming cost V 5 bases and J 5 bases, with 9 bases left between them. The CDR3 reads CASSGVMETQYF. The CDR3 bases are TGTGCCAGCAGCGGGGTTATGGAGACCCAGTACTTC.

This clonotype was counted a few times. V gene TRBV12-3 or TRBV12-4 combines with J gene TRBJ1-5; TRBD1 matches at 7 bases. The CDR3 spans 14 residues. V trimming: 6 bases; J trimming: 6 bases; junction bases outside the gene matches: 8. The CDR3 protein is CASSRDRVGQPQHF. CDR3 nucleotides: TGTGCCAGCAGCCGCGACAGGGTGGGTCAGCCCCAGCATTTT.

The rearrangement uses TRBV5-4 and TRBJ2-5, with 12 bases identical to TRBD2. Germline V gene data show CDR1 as SGHNT and CDR2 as YYREEE (reference sequence). V lost 2 bases, J lost 2 bases, and 10 bases stayed unmatched. This CDR3 contains 18 residues. The CDR3 DNA follows: TGTGCCAGCAGCTTAAACCTACTAGCGGGGGGCGTACAAGAGACCCAGTACTTC. This codes for CASSLNLLAGGVQETQYF.

The chain combines TRBV2 with TRBJ2-6; D unresolved. V was clipped by 0 bases and J by 4 bases, with 13 bases between them. Germline assignment: CDR1 SNHLY and CDR2 FYNNEI. The CDR3 is 17 residues long. In DNA, the CDR3 is TGTGCCAGCAGTGAAGCGCCGAGTCAGTACGGGGCCAACGTCCTGACTTTC. Protein sequence: CASSEAPSQYGANVLTF.

V gene TRBV11-2 combines with J gene TRBJ1-5; D is unresolved. Germline V gene lookup returns CDR1 SGHAT and CDR2 FQNNGV. The CDR3 is 14 amino acids. V was pared by 5 bases and J by 7 bases, with 15 bases between. For the CDR3, the DNA is TGTGCCAGCAGCGATCCCACTACCGGGCAGCCCCAGCATTTT. Translating it yields CASSDPTTGQPQHF.

The rearrangement links TRBV12-3 or TRBV12-4 to TRBJ1-5; 8 bases map to TRBD1. The CDR3 totals 14 residues. With V trimmed by 6 bases and J by 9 bases, 10 bases remained unmatched. CDR3 loop: CASSSRQGIAPQHF. The CDR3 DNA sequence: TGTGCCAGCAGCTCGCGACAGGGGATCGCGCCCCAGCATTTT.

This clonotype has just a few counts. The chain has TRBV5-1 and TRBJ2-1, with D perhaps TRBD1 or TRBD2 (5 bases each). V lost 1 base and J 0 bases, leaving 11 bases between the germline ends. CDR1 is SGHRS and CDR2 is YFSETQ in the germline V gene. The CDR3 covers 16 residues. CDR3 loop: CASSLRGVSSYNEQFF. CDR3 nucleotides: TGCGCCAGCAGCTTGCGAGGGGTTAGCTCCTACAATGAGCAGTTCTTC.

The genes are TRBV4-3 and TRBJ2-3; TRBD2 matches at 16 bases. The V segment lost 3 bases and the J segment 4 bases; nucleotides outside the gene matches: 7. Germline CDR1 is LGHNA and CDR2 is YSLEER. The CDR3 contains 18 residues. The CDR3 region is CASSQDPGLAGGADTQYF. CDR3 DNA sequence: TGCGCCAGCAGCCAGGATCCGGGACTAGCGGGGGGGGCAGATACGCAGTATTTT.

This sequence joins TRBV5-6 and TRBJ2-1; D possibly corresponds to TRBD2 (6 bases). The CDR3 loop spans 16 amino acids. The germline V gene encodes CDR1 SGHDT and CDR2 YYEEEE. V lost 6 bases to trimming and J lost 4 bases, with 20 bases between them. CDR3 residues: CASKKKKRAGYNEQFF. The CDR3 bases are TGTGCCAGCAAAAAGAAAAAGCGGGCCGGGTACAATGAGCAGTTCTTC.

This rearrangement joins TRBV5-1 to TRBJ2-1; tentatively, D is TRBD1 (7 bases). V lost 0 bases and J lost 7, with 14 bases in between. CDR3 size: 15 residues. CDR1 and CDR2 (germline): SGHRS, YFSETQ. CDR3 sequence (DNA): TGCGCCAGCAGCTTGGCAGCAGGGGGGAAAAATGAGCAGTTCTTC. Translating gives CASSLAAGGKNEQFF.

CDR3: CASSLVSGGTGELFF. In nucleotides, the CDR3 is TGCGCCAGCAGCTTGGTTAGCGGGGGCACCGGGGAGCTGTTTTTT. The chain has TRBV5-1 and TRBJ2-2; 9 bases agree with TRBD2. CDR1 SGHRS and CDR2 YFSETQ come from the germline V gene. CDR3 length: 15 residues. The J segment lost 4 bases and the V segment lost 0 bases, leaving 1 base of the junction unmatched.